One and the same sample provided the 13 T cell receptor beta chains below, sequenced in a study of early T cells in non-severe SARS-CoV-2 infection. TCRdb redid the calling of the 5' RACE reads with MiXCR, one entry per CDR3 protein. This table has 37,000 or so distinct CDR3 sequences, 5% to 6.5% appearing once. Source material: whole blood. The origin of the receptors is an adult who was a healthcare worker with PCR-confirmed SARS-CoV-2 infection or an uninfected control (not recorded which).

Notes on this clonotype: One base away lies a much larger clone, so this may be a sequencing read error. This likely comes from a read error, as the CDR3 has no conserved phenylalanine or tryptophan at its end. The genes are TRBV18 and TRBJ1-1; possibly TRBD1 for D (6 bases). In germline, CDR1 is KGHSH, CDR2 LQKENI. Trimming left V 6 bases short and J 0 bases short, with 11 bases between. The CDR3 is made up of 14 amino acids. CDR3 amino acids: CASSSDSLNTEAFL. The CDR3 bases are TGTGCCAGCTCGTCGGACAGCCTGAACACTGAAGCTTTCCTT.

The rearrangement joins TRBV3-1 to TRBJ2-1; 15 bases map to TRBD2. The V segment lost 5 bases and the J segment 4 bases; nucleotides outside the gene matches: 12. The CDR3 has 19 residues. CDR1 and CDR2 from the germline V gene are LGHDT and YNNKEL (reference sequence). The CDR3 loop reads CASSRGTSGRLQPYNEQFF. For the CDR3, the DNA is TGTGCCAGCAGCAGGGGGACTAGCGGGAGGCTCCAACCATACAATGAGCAGTTCTTC.

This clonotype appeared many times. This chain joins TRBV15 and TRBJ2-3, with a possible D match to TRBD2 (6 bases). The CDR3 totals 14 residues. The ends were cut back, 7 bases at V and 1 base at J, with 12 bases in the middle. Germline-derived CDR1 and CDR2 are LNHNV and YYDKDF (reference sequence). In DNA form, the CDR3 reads TGTGCCACCATCTACTCGGGAGGCACAGATACGCAGTATTTT. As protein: CATIYSGGTDTQYF.

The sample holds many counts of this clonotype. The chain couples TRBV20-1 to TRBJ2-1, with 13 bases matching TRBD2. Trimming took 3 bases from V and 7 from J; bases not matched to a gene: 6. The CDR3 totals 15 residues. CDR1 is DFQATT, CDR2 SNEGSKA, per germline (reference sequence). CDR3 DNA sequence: TGCAGTGCTAGCGGGACTAGCGGGAATGAGAATGAGCAGTTCTTC. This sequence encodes CSASGTSGNENEQFF.

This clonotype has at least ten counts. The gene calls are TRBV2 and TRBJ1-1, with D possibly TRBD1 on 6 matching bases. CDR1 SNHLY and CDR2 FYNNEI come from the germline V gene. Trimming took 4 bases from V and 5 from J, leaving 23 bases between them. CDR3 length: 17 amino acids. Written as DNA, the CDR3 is TGTGCCAGCAGTGTCACCCCAATAGGGACACCCCAGACTGAAGCTTTCTTT. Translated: CASSVTPIGTPQTEAFF.

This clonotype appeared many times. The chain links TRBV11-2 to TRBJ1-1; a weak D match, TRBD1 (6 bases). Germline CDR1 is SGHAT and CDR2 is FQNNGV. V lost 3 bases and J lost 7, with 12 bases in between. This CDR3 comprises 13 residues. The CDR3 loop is CASSFNRDVEAFF. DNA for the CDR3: TGTGCCAGCAGCTTCAACAGGGATGTTGAAGCTTTCTTT.

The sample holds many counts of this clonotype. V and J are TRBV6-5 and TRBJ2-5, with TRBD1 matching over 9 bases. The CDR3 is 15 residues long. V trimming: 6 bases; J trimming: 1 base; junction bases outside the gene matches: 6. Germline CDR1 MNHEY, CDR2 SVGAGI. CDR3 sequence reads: CASRALTGGQETQYF. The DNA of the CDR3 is TGTGCCAGCAGGGCCCTGACAGGGGGCCAAGAGACCCAGTACTTC.

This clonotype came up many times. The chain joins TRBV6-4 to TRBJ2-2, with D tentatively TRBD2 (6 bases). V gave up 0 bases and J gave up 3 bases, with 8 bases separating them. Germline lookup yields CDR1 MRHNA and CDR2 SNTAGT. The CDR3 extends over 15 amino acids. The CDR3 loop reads CASSDSTGDTGELFF. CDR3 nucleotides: TGTGCCAGCAGTGACTCGACGGGGGACACCGGGGAGCTGTTTTTT.

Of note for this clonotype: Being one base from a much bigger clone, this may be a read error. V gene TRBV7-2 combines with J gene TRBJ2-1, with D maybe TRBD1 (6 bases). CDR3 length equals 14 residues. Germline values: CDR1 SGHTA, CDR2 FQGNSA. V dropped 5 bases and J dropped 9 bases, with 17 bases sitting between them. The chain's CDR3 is CASSEYLRGSEQFF. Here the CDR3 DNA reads TGTGCCAGCAGCGAATATCTCAGGGGCAGTGAGCAGTTCTTC.

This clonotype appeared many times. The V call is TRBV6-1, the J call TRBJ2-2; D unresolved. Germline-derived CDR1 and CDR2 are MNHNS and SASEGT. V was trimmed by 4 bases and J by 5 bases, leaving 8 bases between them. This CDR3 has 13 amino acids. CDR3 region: CASSVALTGELFF. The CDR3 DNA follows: TGTGCCAGCAGTGTTGCCCTGACCGGGGAGCTGTTTTTT.

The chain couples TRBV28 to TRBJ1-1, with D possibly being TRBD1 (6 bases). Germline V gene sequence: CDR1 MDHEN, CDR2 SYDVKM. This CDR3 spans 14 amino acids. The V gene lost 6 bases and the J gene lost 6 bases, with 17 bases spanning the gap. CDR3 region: CASRRPGGASEAFF. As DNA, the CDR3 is TGTGCCAGCAGACGCCCCGGGGGCGCTTCTGAAGCTTTCTTT.

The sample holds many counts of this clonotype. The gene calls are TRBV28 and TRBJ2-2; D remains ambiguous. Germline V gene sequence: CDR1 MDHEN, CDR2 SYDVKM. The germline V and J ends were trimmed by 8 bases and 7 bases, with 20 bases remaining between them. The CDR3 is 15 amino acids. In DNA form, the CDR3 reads TGTGCCAGCGGATTCGGAGCCGTAACCCTCGGGGAGCTGTTTTTT. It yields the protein CASGFGAVTLGELFF.

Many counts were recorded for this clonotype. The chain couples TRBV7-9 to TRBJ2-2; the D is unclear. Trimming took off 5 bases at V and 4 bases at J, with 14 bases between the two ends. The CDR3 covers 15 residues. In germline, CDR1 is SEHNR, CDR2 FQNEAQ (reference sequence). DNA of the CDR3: TGTGCCAGCAGCCCCCGTGGGAAAGTCACCGGGGAGCTGTTTTTT. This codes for CASSPRGKVTGELFF.